Listed here are 28 T cell receptor beta chains from one sample, sequenced in a study of radiotherapy plus CTLA-4 blockade in lung cancer. Data came from immunoSEQ multiplex PCR; TCRdb stores just in-frame clones and leaves some out. The sample gives about 62,000 clones, around 76% of which show up once; about 3% is in the top ten. Sample: peripheral blood, taken from a patient treated with radiotherapy plus ipilimumab. The receptors were sampled from a human donor with non-small cell lung cancer who had a complete response to radiotherapy plus ipilimumab.

Details on this clone: At one end, the junction sequence differs from germline, possibly due to a read error. The chain employs TRBV7-2 and TRBJ1-2; 9 bases are shared with TRBD1. The CDR3 loop spans 15 amino acids. Looked up from germline, CDR1 is SGHTA and CDR2 is FQGNSA. The CDR3 DNA reads TGTGTCAGCAGCCCGCAGGGACAGGGTGTAGGAGGCTACACCTTC. Translating gives CVSSPQGQGVGGYTF.

V usage is TRBV6-5 and J usage is TRBJ1-6; 8 bases are shared with TRBD1. Unmatched junction bases numbered 3, after V lost 6 bases and J lost 5 bases. This CDR3 is 14 amino acids long. Germline CDR1 is MNHEY and CDR2 is SVGAGI. The DNA for the CDR3 is TGTGCCAGCAGGAAGACAGGGGATAATTCACCCCTCCACTTT. It is translated as CASRKTGDNSPLHF.

This sequence joins TRBV7-8 and TRBJ2-7; D not resolved. CDR1 SGHVS and CDR2 FQNEAQ come from the germline V gene. CDR3 length equals 14 residues. With 6 bases removed from V and 0 bases from J, the gap between germline ends came to 12 bases. CDR3 bases: TGTGCCAGCAGTAACCGCGAAGTCTCCTACGAGCAGTACTTC. Translation: CASSNREVSYEQYF.

The chain employs TRBV28 and TRBJ1-2; TRBD1 matches at 8 bases. J was trimmed by 4 bases and V by 8 bases; bases with no gene match: 9. Germline lookup yields CDR1 MDHEN and CDR2 SYDVKM. CDR3 length: 14 residues. DNA for the CDR3: TGTGCCAGCGCAGCGACAGGGGCCGCCTATGGCTACACCTTC. It is translated as CASAATGAAYGYTF.

This clone was seen a handful of times. The CDR3 spells CASSHRDGNTEAFF. CDR3 nucleotide sequence: TGTGCCAGCTCACACAGGGATGGGAACACTGAAGCTTTCTTT. V and J are TRBV18 and TRBJ1-1; TRBD1 might be the D (6 bases). The CDR3 runs 14 residues. The V and J ends lost 4 bases and 1 base respectively, with 10 bases between them. Germline values: CDR1 KGHSH, CDR2 LQKENI.

The rearrangement uses TRBV27 and TRBJ1-1; perhaps TRBD1 as D (5 bases). Trimming removed 5 bases at V and 0 bases at J, with 10 bases between. Germline CDR1 and CDR2: MNHEY and SMNVEV (reference sequence). The CDR3 spans 14 residues. The DNA for the CDR3 is TGTGCCAGCAGTAAGACAGTCATGAACACTGAAGCTTTCTTT. Amino acids: CASSKTVMNTEAFF.

This clone was seen more than once but under ten times. The V and J genes are TRBV11-2 and TRBJ1-1; 7 bases are a match to TRBD1. This CDR3 is 16 amino acids long. V shed 5 bases and J 6 bases; nucleotides not matched to a gene: 15. CDR1 and CDR2 from the germline V gene are SGHAT and FQNNGV. The CDR3 here is CASSQLRPGGIPEAFF. In DNA, the CDR3 is TGTGCCAGCAGCCAGCTTAGACCAGGGGGGATCCCTGAAGCTTTCTTT.

This clone has just a few counts. The chain is built from TRBV7-8 and TRBJ2-5; no clear D gene. The DNA end is more similar to TRBJ2-7, so the J call may be wrong. This CDR3 region has 15 residues. Germline lookup yields CDR1 SGHVS and CDR2 FQNEAQ. The CDR3 coding sequence is TGTGCCAGCAGCTCACAAGGCAAGACCGACTACGAGCAGTACTTC. Its translation: CASSSQGKTDYEQYF.

V usage is TRBV18 and J usage is TRBJ2-1; TRBD2 matches 10 bases. The ends lost 0 bases at V and 7 bases at J; junction bases unmatched: 6. The germline CDR1 and CDR2 sequences are KGHSH and LQKENI. The length of the CDR3 is 16 residues. The CDR3 spells CASSPPSGRAVNEQFF. The CDR3 region has the DNA TGTGCCAGCTCACCACCGAGCGGGAGGGCCGTTAATGAGCAGTTCTTC.

V is TRBV25-1 and J is TRBJ1-4, with 7 bases fitting TRBD1. The CDR3 is 15 amino acids. The trim removed 5 bases at V and 10 bases at J, leaving 13 bases unmatched. Germline lookup yields CDR1 MGHDK and CDR2 SYGVNS. CDR3 sequence: CASSTTGTQGGKLFF. In DNA, the CDR3 is TGTGCCAGCAGTACCACCGGGACCCAGGGGGGAAAACTGTTTTTT.

The J gene is TRBJ2-1, the V gene TRBV27; TRBD2 matches at 13 bases. Per the germline V gene, CDR1 is MNHEY and CDR2 is SMNVEV (reference sequence). Unmatched junction bases numbered 12, after V lost 7 bases and J lost 0 bases. The CDR3 length is 19 residues. For the CDR3, the DNA is TGTGCCAGCACCCGACTAGCGGGGGGCCTTGCTAGCTCCTACAATGAGCAGTTCTTC. It encodes CASTRLAGGLASSYNEQFF.

The rearrangement uses TRBV6-5 and TRBJ2-5; 9 bases agree with TRBD1. V dropped 0 bases and J dropped 5; count of bases not matched to a gene: 4. The germline V gene has CDR1 MNHEY and CDR2 SVGAGI. This CDR3 has 15 amino acids. The CDR3, as DNA: TGTGCCAGCAGTTACTCGGGGACAGGGTCCGAGACCCAGTACTTC. It is translated as CASSYSGTGSETQYF.

This chain joins TRBV10-2 and TRBJ2-3, with a weak D call TRBD1 (6 bases). V dropped 2 bases and J dropped 0 bases, with 12 bases sitting between them. The CDR3 loop spans 16 amino acids. The germline V gene has CDR1 WSHSY and CDR2 SAAADI. This CDR3 reads CASSEPDRTSTDTQYF. Here the CDR3 DNA reads TGCGCCAGCAGTGAGCCTGACAGGACTAGCACAGATACGCAGTATTTT.

Regarding this clone: The sample contains more than one DNA sequence encoding this CDR3. The rearrangement uses TRBV5-1 and TRBJ2-1; D is perhaps TRBD2 (7 bases). Trimming cost V 2 bases and J 3 bases, with 12 bases left between them. This CDR3 is built from 15 residues. Germline V CDR1 and CDR2: SGHRS, YFSETQ. Written as DNA, the CDR3 is TGCGCCAGCAGCTTAGGAGGGGGGGGCTACAATGAGCAGTTCTTC. Translation gives CASSLGGGGYNEQFF.

This chain links TRBV5-6 with TRBJ1-6, with 9 bases aligning to TRBD1. Germline assignment: CDR1 SGHDT and CDR2 YYEEEE. CDR3 length equals 15 residues. V lost 2 bases to trimming and J lost 7 bases; unmatched junction nucleotides: 4. The CDR3 loop reads CASSFGDRANSPLHF. The CDR3 nucleotides read TGTGCCAGCAGCTTCGGGGACAGGGCGAATTCACCCCTCCACTTT.

J is TRBJ2-6 and V is TRBV5-1; possible D gene TRBD1, 5 bases. The CDR3 has 16 amino acids. Deletions cut 6 bases from V and 0 bases from J, with 13 bases between. Per the germline V gene, CDR1 is SGHRS and CDR2 is YFSETQ. CDR3 DNA: TGCGCCAGCACCTCTGCAGGGCGCTCTGGGGCCAACGTCCTGACTTTC. Amino acid sequence: CASTSAGRSGANVLTF.

This rearrangement joins TRBV4-3 to TRBJ2-6; 7 bases align to TRBD2. Germline V lookup: CDR1 LGHNA, CDR2 YSLEER. After removal of 4 bases from V and 0 bases from J, the junction contained 3 bases not matched to a gene. The CDR3 loop spans 16 amino acids. CDR3 DNA: TGCGCCAGCAGCCGGGAGGGGAACTCTGGGGCCAACGTCCTGACTTTC. Translation: CASSREGNSGANVLTF.

Concerning this clone: Germline is not matched at one junction end, which may reflect a read error. This rearrangement joins TRBV7-7 to TRBJ2-1, with 9 bases aligning to TRBD2. The CDR3 is made up of 16 amino acids. Germline-derived CDR1 and CDR2 are SSHAT and FNYEAQ (reference sequence). The CDR3, as DNA: TGTGCTAGCAGCTTAGCGTTCGCTAGCGGGAAAAATGAGCAGTTCTTC. This encodes CASSLAFASGKNEQFF.

V and J are TRBV5-1 and TRBJ1-4; 8 bases align to TRBD1. V trimming: 2 bases; J trimming: 4 bases; junction bases outside the gene matches: 1. CDR1 and CDR2 (germline): SGHRS, YFSETQ. The CDR3 runs 14 residues. CDR3 loop: CASSFGQGNEKLFF. The CDR3 nucleotides read TGCGCCAGCAGCTTTGGACAGGGTAATGAAAAACTGTTTTTT.

V gene TRBV28 combines with J gene TRBJ2-1; a weak D match, TRBD2 (5 bases). Germline CDR1 and CDR2: MDHEN and SYDVKM. V lost 8 bases, J lost 5 bases, and 16 bases lay in between. This CDR3 contains 14 residues. The CDR3 reads CASWLASRNNEQFF. DNA for the CDR3: TGTGCCAGCTGGCTGGCTAGCCGAAACAATGAGCAGTTCTTC.

The rearrangement joins TRBV2 to TRBJ2-1; D may be TRBD2 (5 bases). V was clipped by 8 bases and J by 6 bases, with 11 bases between them. The CDR3 is 12 amino acids. Germline CDR1 is SNHLY and CDR2 is FYNNEI. The CDR3 sequence: CASGGRTNEQFF. As DNA, the CDR3 is TGTGCCAGCGGAGGCCGGACCAATGAGCAGTTCTTC.

The chain employs TRBV6-6 and TRBJ2-2; D is perhaps TRBD2 (5 bases). Germline V CDR1 and CDR2: MNHNY, SVGAGI (reference sequence). The CDR3 consists of 12 residues. Trimming pared 6 bases from V and 3 bases from J, leaving 5 bases between. DNA of the CDR3: TGTGCCAGCAGGAGGGACACCGGGGAGCTGTTTTTT. Translated: CASRRDTGELFF.

The chain carries TRBV5-5 and TRBJ2-1, with a tentative D call TRBD2 (8 bases). The CDR3 consists of 20 residues. Per the germline V gene, CDR1 is SGHKS and CDR2 is YYEKEE (reference sequence). V lost 2 bases and J lost 13, with 37 bases in between. The CDR3 spells CASSLYRQGPTTSGPGGQFF. Written as DNA, the CDR3 is TGTGCCAGCAGCTTATACCGACAGGGTCCCACAACTAGCGGACCTGGGGGACAGTTCTTC.

The rearrangement joins TRBV28 to TRBJ1-1; 7 bases are a match to TRBD1. Trimming took 4 bases from V and 6 from J; bases not matched to a gene: 2. This CDR3 has 12 residues. The germline gives CDR1 MDHEN, CDR2 SYDVKM. In nucleotides, the CDR3 is TGTGCCAGCAGTTCGACAGGGTCTGAAGCTTTCTTT. Amino acid sequence: CASSSTGSEAFF.

The chain links TRBV2 to TRBJ2-3; no clear D gene. The V and J ends lost 0 bases and 3 bases respectively, with 7 bases between them. The CDR3 contains 14 residues. Looked up from germline, CDR1 is SNHLY and CDR2 is FYNNEI. CDR3 DNA sequence: TGTGCCAGCAGTGAAGCGTATGCGACAGATACGCAGTATTTT. This codes for CASSEAYATDTQYF.

A few counts support this clone. The chain combines TRBV28 with TRBJ2-1; TRBD2 agrees at 11 bases. The V and J ends lost 3 bases and 10 bases, in that order; junction bases with no gene match: 11. Germline V gene lookup returns CDR1 MDHEN and CDR2 SYDVKM. CDR3 length: 16 residues. Here the CDR3 reads CASSFGLAGGVGEQFF. The CDR3 nucleotides are TGTGCCAGCAGTTTCGGTCTAGCGGGAGGAGTAGGGGAGCAGTTCTTC.

This clone showed up just a few times. The CDR3 loop reads CASTLGTGTEAFF. CDR3 sequence (DNA): TGTGCCAGCACCTTGGGGACAGGGACTGAAGCTTTCTTT. The rearrangement joins TRBV6-1 to TRBJ1-1; 9 nucleotides match TRBD1. Germline CDR1 reads MNHNS; CDR2 reads SASEGT. Trimming removed 7 bases from V and 5 bases from J; junction bases left unmatched: 5. This CDR3 region has 13 residues.

CDR3 sequence (DNA): TGCGCCAGCAGCTCGGGTCCTAGCTCCTACAATGAGCAGTTCTTC. The encoded protein is CASSSGPSSYNEQFF. The chain employs TRBV5-1 and TRBJ2-1; no reliable D call. CDR1 SGHRS and CDR2 YFSETQ come from the germline V gene. V lost 3 bases and J 0 bases, leaving 10 bases between the germline ends. This CDR3 has 15 residues. The complete variable domain, with remaining parts taken from reference TRBV5-1 and TRBJ2-1, reads KAGVTQTPRYLIKTRGQQVTLSCSPISGHRSVSWYQQTPGQGLQFLFEYFSETQRNKGNFPGRFSGRQFSNSRSEMNVSTLELGDSALYLCASSSGPSSYNEQFFGPGTRLTVL.